The source of this T cell receptor beta chain is a study of blood T cell repertoires in COVID-19. On the study more broadly: Italy, Spain and the United States were the sources of the convalescent and acute COVID-19 samples. Nucleic acid was either cDNA or gDNA, and it came from T cells, B-cell-depleted T cells, or PBMCs.

Original handling: The assay estimated nucleated cells by amplifying reference gene primers. Data came from immunoSEQ multiplex PCR; TCRdb stores just in-frame clones and leaves some out. D and trimming were read from the DNA, whereas the V and J calls and clone size are those reported in that table. Among approximately 210,000 clones listed, about 91% were seen once. The ends were cut back, 5 bases at V and 7 bases at J, with 12 bases in the middle. This CDR3 comprises 12 residues. The germline gives CDR1 SGHAT, CDR2 FQDESV (reference sequence). The sequence was collected from a man in his thirties or forties with acute or convalescent COVID-19. The material sequenced was peripheral blood. J is TRBJ2-7 and V is TRBV11-1; maybe TRBD2 (5 bases). CDR3 nucleotides: TGTGCCAGCAGCCCGGACCGAGGGGAGCAGTACTTC. Translation gives CASSPDRGEQYF.